This T cell receptor beta chain comes out of a study of Ad26.COV2.S vaccination and SARS-CoV-2 variants. Study outcomes and limitations: Ad26.COV2.S recipients had broader spike-specific TCRs (P = 0.0014).

Sequenced by immunoSEQ multiplex PCR; TCRdb stores in-frame clones only, minus some. The sample has about 440,000 clones; around 91% are singletons. Sample treatment: some 19 received Ad26.COV2.S at low or high dose, single or two shots; 5 received placebo; per-sample allocation not given. Specimens were obtained on day 63 following the first vaccine or placebo injection. Points on this clone: The antigen is undetermined.

Trimming pared 3 bases from V and 1 base from J, leaving 6 bases between. The CDR3 loop spans 13 amino acids. Per the germline V gene, CDR1 is SGHTA and CDR2 is FQGTGA. The rearrangement uses TRBV7-3 and TRBJ1-1; D gene ambiguous. This sample comprised peripheral blood, obtained in a trial of Ad26.COV2.S vaccine versus placebo. The receptor's source is a person aged 18-65 years who received the Ad26.COV2.S COVID-19 vaccine or a placebo. The CDR3, as DNA: TGTGCCAGCAGCTTTTACGGGAACACTGAAGCTTTCTTT. Its translation: CASSFYGNTEAFF.